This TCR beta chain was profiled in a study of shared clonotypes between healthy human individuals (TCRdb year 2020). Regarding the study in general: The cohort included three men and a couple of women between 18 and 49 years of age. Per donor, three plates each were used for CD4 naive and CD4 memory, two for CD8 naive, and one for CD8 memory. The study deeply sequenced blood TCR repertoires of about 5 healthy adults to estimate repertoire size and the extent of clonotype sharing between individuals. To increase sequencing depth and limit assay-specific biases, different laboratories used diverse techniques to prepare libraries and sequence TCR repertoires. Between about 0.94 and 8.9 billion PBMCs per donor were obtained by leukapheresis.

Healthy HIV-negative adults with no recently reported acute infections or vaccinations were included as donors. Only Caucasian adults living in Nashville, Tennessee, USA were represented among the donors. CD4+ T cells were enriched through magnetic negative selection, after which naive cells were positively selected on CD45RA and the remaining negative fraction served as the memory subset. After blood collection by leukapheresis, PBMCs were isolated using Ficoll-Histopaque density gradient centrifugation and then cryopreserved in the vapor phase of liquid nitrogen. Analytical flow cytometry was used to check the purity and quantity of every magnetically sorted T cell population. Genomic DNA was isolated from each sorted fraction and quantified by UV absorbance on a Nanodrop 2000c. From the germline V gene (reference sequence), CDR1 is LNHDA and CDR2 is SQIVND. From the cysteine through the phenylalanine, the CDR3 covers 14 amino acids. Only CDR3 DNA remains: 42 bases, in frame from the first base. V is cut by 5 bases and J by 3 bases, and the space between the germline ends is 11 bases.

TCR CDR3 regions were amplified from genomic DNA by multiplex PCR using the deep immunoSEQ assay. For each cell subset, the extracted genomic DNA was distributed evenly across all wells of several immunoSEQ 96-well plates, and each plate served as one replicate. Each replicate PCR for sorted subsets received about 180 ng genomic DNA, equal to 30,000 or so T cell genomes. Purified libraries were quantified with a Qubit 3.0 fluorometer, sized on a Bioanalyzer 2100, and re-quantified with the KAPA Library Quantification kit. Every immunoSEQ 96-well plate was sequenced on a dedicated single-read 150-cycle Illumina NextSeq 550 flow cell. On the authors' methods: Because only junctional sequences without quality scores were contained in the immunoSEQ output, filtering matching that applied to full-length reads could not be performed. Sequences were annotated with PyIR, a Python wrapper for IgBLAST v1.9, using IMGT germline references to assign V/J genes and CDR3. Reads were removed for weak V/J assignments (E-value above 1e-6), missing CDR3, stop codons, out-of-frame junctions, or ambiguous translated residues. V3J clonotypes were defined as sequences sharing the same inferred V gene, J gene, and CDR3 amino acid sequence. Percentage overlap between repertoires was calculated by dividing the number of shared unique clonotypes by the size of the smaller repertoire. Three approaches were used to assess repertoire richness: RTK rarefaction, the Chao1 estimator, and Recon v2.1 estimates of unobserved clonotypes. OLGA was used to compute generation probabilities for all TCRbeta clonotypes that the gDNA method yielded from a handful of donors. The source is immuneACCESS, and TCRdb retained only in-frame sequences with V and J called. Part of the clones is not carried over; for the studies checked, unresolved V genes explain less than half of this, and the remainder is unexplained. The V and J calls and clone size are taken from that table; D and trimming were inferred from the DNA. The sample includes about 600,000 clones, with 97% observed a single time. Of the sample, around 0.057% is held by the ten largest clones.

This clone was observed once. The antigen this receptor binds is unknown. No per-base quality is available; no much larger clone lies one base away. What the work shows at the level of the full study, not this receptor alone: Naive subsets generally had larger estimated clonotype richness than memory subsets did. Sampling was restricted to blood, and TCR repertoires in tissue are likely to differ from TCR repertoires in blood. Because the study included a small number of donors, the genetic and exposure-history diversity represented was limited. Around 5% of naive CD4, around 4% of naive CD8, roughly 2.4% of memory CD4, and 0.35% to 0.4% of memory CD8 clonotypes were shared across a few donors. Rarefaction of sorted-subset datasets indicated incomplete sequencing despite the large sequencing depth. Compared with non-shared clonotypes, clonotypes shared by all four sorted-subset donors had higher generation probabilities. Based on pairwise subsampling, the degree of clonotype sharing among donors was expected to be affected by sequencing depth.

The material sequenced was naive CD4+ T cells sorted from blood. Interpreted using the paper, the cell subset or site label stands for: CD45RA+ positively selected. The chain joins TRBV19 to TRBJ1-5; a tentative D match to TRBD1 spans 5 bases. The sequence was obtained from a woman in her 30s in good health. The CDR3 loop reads CASSVGRNNQPQHF. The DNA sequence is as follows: TGTGCCAGTAGTGTGGGACGGAACAATCAGCCCCAGCATTTT.